A single sample is the source of the 20 T cell receptor beta chains below, sequenced in a study of blood T cells in healthy people across ages (dated by TCRdb to about 2015). Libraries came from 5' RACE. The data were produced on an Illumina HiSeq 2500. A second PCR of roughly 7 to 11 cycles was run with a J-beta primer mix and a sample-barcoded 5' primer. TCRdb reworked the public reads: Q25 trimming with fastp, MiXCR clone assembly, productive beta chains retained. Entries that share a CDR3 protein sequence are merged under the most common genes and DNA. The table for this sample lists hundreds of thousands of distinct CDR3 sequences; 50% to 65% of them were counted only once. The top ten clones comprise about 42% of the sample. The sequenced sample consisted of blood. The receptors come from an older man in good health.

The chain joins TRBV27 to TRBJ1-4; TRBD1 agrees at 7 bases. V lost 5 bases, J lost 8 bases, and 11 bases stayed unmatched. The CDR3 is made up of 15 amino acids. Germline CDR1 is MNHEY and CDR2 is SMNVEV (reference sequence). CDR3 sequence: CASSQRQGSREKLFF. As DNA, the CDR3 is TGTGCCAGCAGTCAGAGACAGGGCAGCCGCGAAAAACTGTTTTTT.

The gene calls are TRBV11-1 and TRBJ2-3; D may be TRBD1 (5 bases). Germline assignment: CDR1 SGHAT and CDR2 FQDESV (reference sequence). CDR3 size: 15 residues. V dropped 4 bases and J dropped 2 bases, with 13 bases sitting between them. The CDR3 protein is CASSSGLLNTDTQYF. DNA for the CDR3: TGTGCCAGCAGCTCAGGGTTGTTGAACACAGATACGCAGTATTTT.

The rearrangement uses TRBV3-1 and TRBJ2-3; 8 bases fit TRBD2. Germline values: CDR1 LGHDT, CDR2 YNNKEL (reference sequence). There are 15 residues in the CDR3. The V segment lost 0 bases and the J segment 14 bases; nucleotides outside the gene matches: 13. The CDR3 region has the DNA TGTGCCAGCAGCCAAGATTCGGGAGGGCAGAGATACGCGTATTTT. Amino acids: CASSQDSGGQRYAYF.

This chain links TRBV29-1 with TRBJ2-1; 12 bases are a match to TRBD1. V dropped 1 base and J dropped 9; count of bases not matched to a gene: 10. The CDR3 loop spans 16 amino acids. Germline V gene lookup returns CDR1 SQVTM and CDR2 ANQGSEA. CDR3 sequence reads: CSVEAWGGTGGSEQFF. CDR3 nucleotides: TGCAGCGTTGAAGCCTGGGGCGGGACAGGGGGCTCTGAGCAGTTCTTC.

J is TRBJ2-3 and V is TRBV20-1; TRBD1 matches 8 bases. The CDR3 has 14 amino acids. The germline CDR1 and CDR2 sequences are DFQATT and SNEGSKA (reference sequence). V was clipped by 1 base and J by 5 bases; unmatched bases: 5. Here the CDR3 DNA reads TGCAGTGCTAGAGGGTACAGGGGGGTAGATACGCAGTATTTT. It is translated as CSARGYRGVDTQYF.

V and J are TRBV2 and TRBJ2-4; TRBD1 might be the D (6 bases). Gene TRBJ2-7 matches the end of the DNA better, so the J call may be wrong. Germline CDR1 and CDR2: SNHLY and FYNNEI. The CDR3 runs 17 residues. The CDR3 DNA is TGTGCCAGCAGTGAAGAGGCAGGGGAAACACGCCCCTACGAGCAGTACTTC. Translation: CASSEEAGETRPYEQYF.

The chain uses TRBV7-9 and TRBJ2-3; 9 nucleotides align to TRBD2. The CDR3 runs 15 residues. Germline loops: CDR1 SEHNR, CDR2 FQNEAQ (reference sequence). With 8 bases clipped from V and 2 bases from J, the junction kept 8 bases outside the gene matches. DNA for the CDR3: TGTGCCAGCCGCCCCCCGGGACTAGCCACAGATACGCAGTATTTT. It is translated as CASRPPGLATDTQYF. The whole variable domain, filled in from reference TRBV7-9 and TRBJ2-3, reads DTGVSQNPRHKITKRGQNVTFRCDPISEHNRLYWYRQTLGQGPEFLTYFQNEAQLEKSRLLSDRFSAERPKGSFSTLEIQRTEQGDSAMYLCASRPPGLATDTQYFGPGTRLTVL.

The rearrangement joins TRBV27 to TRBJ1-1; TRBD1 might be the D (6 bases). The V end lost 6 bases, the J end lost 3 bases, and 11 bases lay between the germline ends. Germline values: CDR1 MNHEY, CDR2 SMNVEV (reference sequence). CDR3 length equals 13 residues. CDR3 sequence reads: CASRKQGDTEAFF. The CDR3 nucleotides are TGTGCCAGCAGAAAACAGGGAGACACTGAAGCTTTCTTT.

The rearrangement uses TRBV10-3 and TRBJ1-2, with TRBD1 identical over 10 bases. Germline trimming cut 0 bases from V and 4 bases from J; bases unmatched to any gene: 5. CDR1 ENHRY and CDR2 SYGVKD come from the germline V gene. There are 16 residues in the CDR3. The CDR3 sequence is CAISESRGQGTYGYTF. DNA of the CDR3: TGTGCCATCAGTGAGTCGAGGGGACAGGGGACCTATGGCTACACCTTC.

The chain uses TRBV12-5 and TRBJ2-1, with unresolved D. The germline gives CDR1 LGHNT, CDR2 FRNRAP. Trimming shortened V by 3 bases and J by 8 bases, and 14 bases separated the two germline ends. This CDR3 comprises 14 residues. CDR3 residues: CASGFPERIDEQFF. DNA for the CDR3: TGTGCTAGTGGTTTCCCAGAAAGAATTGATGAGCAGTTCTTC. The whole variable domain, filled in from reference TRBV12-5 and TRBJ2-1, reads DARVTQTPRHKVTEMGQEVTMRCQPILGHNTVFWYRQTMMQGLELLAYFRNRAPLDDSGMPKDRFSAEMPDATLATLKIQPSEPRDSAVYFCASGFPERIDEQFFGPGTRLTVL.

This clonotype was seen a handful of times. The chain employs TRBV24-1 and TRBJ2-1; 8 nucleotides align to TRBD2. The CDR3 covers 19 residues. V lost 4 bases to trimming and J lost 4 bases; unmatched junction nucleotides: 17. Germline V gene lookup returns CDR1 KGHDR and CDR2 SFDVKD. For the CDR3, the DNA is TGTGCCACCAGTGACCCTGGCGGGAGGACGCCGGTAGGGTACAATGAGCAGTTCTTC. It codes for CATSDPGGRTPVGYNEQFF.

The V call is TRBV5-8, the J call TRBJ1-2; D gene unclear. The CDR3 extends over 14 amino acids. The germline gives CDR1 SGHTS, CDR2 YDEGEE. Trimming removed 3 bases from V and 3 bases from J, with 12 bases in between. CDR3 sequence: CASSSLRVDYGYTF. In DNA, the CDR3 is TGTGCCAGCAGCTCCCTGCGGGTGGACTATGGCTACACCTTC.

This clonotype has more than one count but fewer than ten. The chain uses TRBV28 and TRBJ2-1; D may be TRBD2 (6 bases). Germline CDR1 is MDHEN and CDR2 is SYDVKM. The V gene lost 3 bases and the J gene lost 7 bases, with 13 bases spanning the gap. This CDR3 is built from 14 residues. The CDR3 DNA sequence: TGTGCCAGCAGTTTTCGAGCGGGCCGGAATGAGCAGTTCTTC. It codes for CASSFRAGRNEQFF.

The chain recombines TRBV20-1 with TRBJ2-7, with 9 positions matching TRBD1. V lost 6 bases to trimming and J lost 2 bases; unmatched junction nucleotides: 17. The CDR3 runs to 17 residues. CDR1 and CDR2 from the germline V gene are DFQATT and SNEGSKA (reference sequence). CDR3 DNA: TGCAGTGCCCCCTCCCCGACCCGGGACAGGGTGACCTACGAGCAGTACTTC. Encoded protein: CSAPSPTRDRVTYEQYF.

On this clonotype itself: This may arise from a read error, as a much more abundant clone is one base away. Lacking the conserved final phenylalanine or tryptophan, this CDR3 likely reflects a read error. V gene TRBV29-1 combines with J gene TRBJ2-7; 8 bases are a match to TRBD1. V trimming: 7 bases; J trimming: 2 bases; junction bases outside the gene matches: 4. The CDR3 has 12 residues. Per the germline V gene, CDR1 is SQVTM and CDR2 is ANQGSEA. The CDR3 sequence is CSAGTGTYEQYL. The CDR3 nucleotides are TGCAGCGCCGGGACAGGAACCTACGAGCAGTACTTA.

V is TRBV3-1 and J is TRBJ2-7, with a possible D match to TRBD1 (5 bases). V shed 0 bases and J shed 7 bases, with 16 bases lying between them. There are 15 residues in the CDR3. The germline V gene encodes CDR1 LGHDT and CDR2 YNNKEL (reference sequence). The CDR3: CASSQDRPGIDEQYF. The CDR3 nucleotides read TGTGCCAGCAGCCAAGATCGCCCAGGGATAGATGAGCAGTACTTC.

This clonotype has just one count. In DNA, the CDR3 is TGTGCCAGCAGGAGGGGGACAGCCGAAGCTTTCTTT. The encoded protein is CASRRGTAEAFF. V usage is TRBV12-3 or TRBV12-4 and J usage is TRBJ1-1; 7 nucleotides agree with TRBD1. Germline trimming cut 6 bases from V and 8 bases from J; bases unmatched to any gene: 6. The length of the CDR3 is 12 residues.

The chain has TRBV2 and TRBJ1-2; D unclear. The CDR3 loop spans 13 amino acids. CDR1 is SNHLY and CDR2 is FYNNEI in the germline V gene. Trimming took 4 bases from V and 4 from J, leaving 10 bases between them. CDR3 loop: CASSGERTYGYTF. The CDR3, as DNA: TGTGCCAGCAGTGGTGAAAGGACCTATGGCTACACCTTC.

V is TRBV28 and J is TRBJ2-3; D might be TRBD2 (6 bases). CDR1 and CDR2 from the germline V gene are MDHEN and SYDVKM. The CDR3 consists of 14 residues. V was cut by 2 bases and J by 3 bases, with 9 bases left in between. CDR3 in DNA: TGTGCCAGCAGTTTAAACCGGGAGACAGATACGCAGTATTTT. This codes for CASSLNRETDTQYF.

The V call is TRBV20-1, the J call TRBJ2-7, with D perhaps matching TRBD1 (6 bases). CDR1 and CDR2 from the germline V gene are DFQATT and SNEGSKA (reference sequence). V was cut by 5 bases and J by 2 bases, with 19 bases left in between. This CDR3 has 15 residues. In DNA, the CDR3 is TGCAGTGCTCCCATGGCAGGGGCAAGCCCCTACGAGCAGTACTTC. It translates to CSAPMAGASPYEQYF.